This T cell receptor beta chain derives from a study of shared clonotypes between healthy human individuals. Study-wide findings and caveats: The study found about 4.6% of naive CD4 clonotypes shared across a few donors.

TCRdb's table, derived via immunoSEQ multiplex PCR, lists solely in-frame clones and lacks some. The repertoire holds 2 million to 2.5 million clones, almost 96% seen once, with around 0.13% in the top ten. Looked up from germline, CDR1 is MNHNS and CDR2 is SASEGT. The V end was cut by 7 bases, the J end by 6 bases, with 10 bases between. The CDR3 sequence is 12 residues long. Points on this clone: Antigen unknown. This sample also contains other DNA sequences that code for the same CDR3.

This receptor was obtained from a man aged 18-30 years in good health. The chain uses TRBV6-1 and TRBJ1-5, with D unresolved. What was sequenced was naive CD4+ T cells sorted from blood. Subset given: CD45RA+ positively selected. CDR3 nucleotides: TGTGCCAGCACCTCCGGCGGTCAGCCCCAGCATTTT. Its protein is CASTSGGQPQHF.